Listed here are 17 T cell receptor beta chains from one sample, sequenced in a study of cytomegalovirus exposure and HLA in healthy donors. The assay was immunoSEQ multiplex PCR, and TCRdb's table has in-frame clones only and misses some. The sample holds under 200,000 clones, roughly 86% seen once. Sequencing used PBMCs. The origin of the receptors is a woman under 30 in good health and CMV-seropositive.

This clone came up once. This chain uses TRBV29-1 with TRBJ1-1; possibly TRBD1 for D (6 bases). The CDR3 is made up of 12 amino acids. In germline, CDR1 is SQVTM, CDR2 ANQGSEA. V was pared by 6 bases and J by 8 bases, with 16 bases between. CDR3 in DNA: TGCAGCGTCCTCGGAGGGGGGGAGGAAGCTTTCTTT. Encoded protein: CSVLGGGEEAFF.

The chain couples TRBV10-1 to TRBJ2-7; 9 nucleotides line up with TRBD1. CDR3 length: 16 residues. The germline CDR1 and CDR2 sequences are WNHNN and SYGVQD (reference sequence). J gave up 12 bases and V 2 bases, and 17 bases lay outside the gene matches. The CDR3 coding sequence is TGCGCCAGCAGTGAGCCCCTGGGACAGGGACGCGATGCGCGGTACTTC. Translated, it gives CASSEPLGQGRDARYF.

This sequence joins TRBV5-5 and TRBJ2-5, with D perhaps TRBD2 (5 bases). The CDR3 loop spans 16 amino acids. The V end lost 4 bases, the J end lost 3 bases, and 19 bases lay between the germline ends. From germline, CDR1 is SGHKS and CDR2 YYEKEE (reference sequence). DNA for the CDR3: TGTGCCAGCAGCCCTAGGCCAGCGGCCGGGGAAGAGACCCAGTACTTC. Its protein is CASSPRPAAGEETQYF.

This clone has a single count. This chain uses TRBV2 with TRBJ2-1, with 7 bases that match TRBD1. This CDR3 comprises 12 residues. V shed 7 bases, J shed 9 bases, and the junction held 6 bases outside the gene matches. Germline loops: CDR1 SNHLY, CDR2 FYNNEI. For the CDR3, the DNA is TGTGCCAGCACCTACCGACAGGGTGAGCAGTTCTTC. It specifies CASTYRQGEQFF.

This clone appeared a single time. The chain is built from TRBV2 and TRBJ2-1, with 9 bases lining up with TRBD2. Germline CDR1 is SNHLY and CDR2 is FYNNEI. Losses at the gene ends were 3 bases for V and 4 bases for J; bases not matched to a gene: 7. The CDR3 loop spans 16 amino acids. The CDR3: CASSDPGTSYYNEQFF. CDR3 DNA sequence: TGTGCCAGCAGTGACCCCGGGACTAGCTATTACAATGAGCAGTTCTTC. The full variable domain, completed using reference TRBV2 and TRBJ2-1, is EPEVTQTPSHQVTQMGQEVILRCVPISNHLYFYWYRQILGQKVEFLVSFYNNEISEKSEIFDDQFSVERPDGSNFTLKIRSTKLEDSAMYFCASSDPGTSYYNEQFFGPGTRLTVL.

The chain joins TRBV5-4 to TRBJ2-1; the match to TRBD2 covers 8 bases. The CDR3 sequence is 16 residues long. The germline V gene encodes CDR1 SGHNT and CDR2 YYREEE (reference sequence). With 4 bases clipped from V and 0 bases from J, the junction kept 6 bases outside the gene matches. In DNA, the CDR3 is TGTGCCAGCAGCCTAGCGGGCCTAAGCTCCTACAATGAGCAGTTCTTC. It codes for CASSLAGLSSYNEQFF.

The rearrangement joins TRBV29-1 to TRBJ1-3; D ambiguous. This CDR3 comprises 12 residues. Germline loops: CDR1 SQVTM, CDR2 ANQGSEA. Trimming cost V 2 bases and J 2 bases, with 4 bases left between them. The CDR3 reads CSVETAGNTIYF. CDR3 DNA sequence: TGCAGCGTTGAAACAGCTGGAAACACCATATATTTT. Full variable domain (missing parts from reference TRBV29-1 and TRBJ1-3): SAVISQKPSRDICQRGTSLTIQCQVDSQVTMMFWYRQQPGQSLTLIATANQGSEATYESGFVIDKFPISRPNLTFSTLTVSNMSPEDSSIYLCSVETAGNTIYFGEGSWLTVV.

The rearrangement links TRBV5-1 to TRBJ2-5, with D uncertain. There are 12 residues in the CDR3. The ends were cut back, 4 bases at V and 3 bases at J, with 7 bases in the middle. CDR1 and CDR2 (germline): SGHRS, YFSETQ. CDR3 sequence reads: CASSQNEETQYF. In DNA, the CDR3 is TGCGCCAGCAGCCAGAACGAAGAGACCCAGTACTTC.

The CDR3 coding sequence is TGTGCCAGCAGCCCTACCCGGACAGGGGGCGGAGGCGAGCAGTACTTC. This gives the protein CASSPTRTGGGGEQYF. The J gene is TRBJ2-7, the V gene TRBV7-2; 11 bases line up with TRBD1. CDR3 length: 16 residues. Germline V lookup: CDR1 SGHTA, CDR2 FQGNSA. Trimming removed 5 bases from V and 6 bases from J; junction bases left unmatched: 12. The full variable domain, rest sourced from reference TRBV7-2 and TRBJ2-7, is GAGVSQSPSNKVTEKGKDVELRCDPISGHTALYWYRQSLGQGLEFLIYFQGNSAPDKSGLPSDRFSAERTGGSVSTLTIQRTQQEDSAVYLCASSPTRTGGGGEQYFGPGTRLTVT.

A remark on this clone: One end of the junction is discordant with germline, which a read error may explain. This chain joins TRBV2 and TRBJ2-7; 10 bases fit TRBD2. This CDR3 region has 11 residues. Germline V gives CDR1 SNHLY, CDR2 FYNNEI. This CDR3 is CASKSSGSESF. The CDR3, as DNA: TGTGCCAGCAAATCTAGCGGGAGCGAGTCCTTC. Combining the CDR3 with reference TRBV2 and TRBJ2-7 gives the whole variable domain EPEVTQTPSHQVTQMGQEVILRCVPISNHLYFYWYRQILGQKVEFLVSFYNNEISEKSEIFDDQFSVERPDGSNFTLKIRSTKLEDSAMYFCASKSSGSESFGPGTRLTVT.

The chain's CDR3 is CASSKAPQSTYEQYF. The CDR3 coding sequence is TGTGCCAGCAGCAAAGCGCCACAGAGCACCTACGAGCAGTACTTC. The chain uses TRBV21-1 and TRBJ2-7; the D call of TRBD1 is as the table states it, not checked on the DNA. TRBV21-1 is classified as a pseudogene. CDR3 size: 15 residues.

V usage is TRBV2 and J usage is TRBJ2-3, with TRBD1 matching 10 bases. J gave up 4 bases and V 4 bases, and 14 bases lay outside the gene matches. Germline CDR1 and CDR2: SNHLY and FYNNEI. The CDR3 consists of 18 residues. The CDR3 sequence: CASSGRTGGVVVADTQYF. In DNA, the CDR3 is TGTGCCAGCAGTGGCAGGACAGGGGGAGTAGTTGTCGCAGATACGCAGTATTTT.

V and J are TRBV18 and TRBJ1-2; D gene ambiguous. This CDR3 is built from 14 residues. V was cut by 5 bases and J by 2 bases, with 12 bases left in between. Germline-derived CDR1 and CDR2 are KGHSH and LQKENI. CDR3 residues: CASSATRENYGYTF. The CDR3 coding sequence is TGTGCCAGCTCAGCGACTCGAGAAAACTATGGCTACACCTTC.

The chain links TRBV7-9 to TRBJ1-1; 9 bases line up with TRBD1. From germline, CDR1 is SEHNR and CDR2 FQNEAQ (reference sequence). J lost 4 bases, V lost 5 bases, and 8 bases had no gene match. The CDR3 runs 15 residues. For the CDR3, the DNA is TGTGCCAGCAGCCACCCGGGACAGGGTCCCACTGAAGCTTTCTTT. Residues: CASSHPGQGPTEAFF. Together with reference TRBV7-9 and TRBJ1-1, the CDR3 gives the full variable domain: DTGVSQNPRHKITKRGQNVTFRCDPISEHNRLYWYRQTLGQGPEFLTYFQNEAQLEKSRLLSDRFSAERPKGSFSTLEIQRTEQGDSAMYLCASSHPGQGPTEAFFGQGTRLTVV.

V and J are TRBV11-3 and TRBJ2-5; 10 positions match TRBD2. Germline assignment: CDR1 SGHNT and CDR2 YENEEA. CDR3 length equals 16 residues. V lost 5 bases, J lost 0 bases, and 6 bases stayed unmatched. The CDR3 region is CASSPRTSGHQETQYF. Here the CDR3 DNA reads TGTGCCAGCAGCCCCCGGACTAGCGGACACCAAGAGACCCAGTACTTC.

The V call is TRBV28, the J call TRBJ2-1, with TRBD1 identical over 10 bases. J lost 3 bases, V lost 0 bases, and 2 bases had no gene match. The CDR3 totals 16 residues. Per the germline V gene, CDR1 is MDHEN and CDR2 is SYDVKM. The CDR3, as DNA: TGTGCCAGCAGTTTATGGGGACAGGGGAGCTACAATGAGCAGTTCTTC. Protein: CASSLWGQGSYNEQFF.

A remark on this clone: The junction does not match germline at one end; this may be a read error. The rearrangement uses TRBV4-3 and TRBJ1-1, with a weak D call TRBD1 (6 bases). The CDR3 loop spans 13 amino acids. The germline V gene has CDR1 LGHNA and CDR2 YSLEER. The CDR3: CASSQDRRTARVF. DNA of the CDR3: TGCGCCAGCAGCCAAGATCGCAGGACAGCCAGGGTCTTT.